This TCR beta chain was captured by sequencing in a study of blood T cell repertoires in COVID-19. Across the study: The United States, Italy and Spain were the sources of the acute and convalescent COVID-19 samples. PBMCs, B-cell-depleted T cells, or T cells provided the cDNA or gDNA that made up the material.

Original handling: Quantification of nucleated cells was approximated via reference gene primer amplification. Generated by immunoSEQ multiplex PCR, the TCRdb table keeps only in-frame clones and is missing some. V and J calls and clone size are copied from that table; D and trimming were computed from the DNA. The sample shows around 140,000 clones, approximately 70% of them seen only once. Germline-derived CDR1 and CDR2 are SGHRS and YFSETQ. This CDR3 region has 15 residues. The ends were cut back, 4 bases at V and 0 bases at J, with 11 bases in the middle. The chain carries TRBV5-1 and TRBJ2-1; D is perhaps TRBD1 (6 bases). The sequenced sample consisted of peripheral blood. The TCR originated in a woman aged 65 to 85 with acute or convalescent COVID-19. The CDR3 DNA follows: TGCGCCAGCAGCGGGGACACCAGCTCCTACAATGAGCAGTTCTTC. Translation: CASSGDTSSYNEQFF. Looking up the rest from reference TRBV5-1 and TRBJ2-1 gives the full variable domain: KAGVTQTPRYLIKTRGQQVTLSCSPISGHRSVSWYQQTPGQGLQFLFEYFSETQRNKGNFPGRFSGRQFSNSRSEMNVSTLELGDSALYLCASSGDTSSYNEQFFGPGTRLTVL.